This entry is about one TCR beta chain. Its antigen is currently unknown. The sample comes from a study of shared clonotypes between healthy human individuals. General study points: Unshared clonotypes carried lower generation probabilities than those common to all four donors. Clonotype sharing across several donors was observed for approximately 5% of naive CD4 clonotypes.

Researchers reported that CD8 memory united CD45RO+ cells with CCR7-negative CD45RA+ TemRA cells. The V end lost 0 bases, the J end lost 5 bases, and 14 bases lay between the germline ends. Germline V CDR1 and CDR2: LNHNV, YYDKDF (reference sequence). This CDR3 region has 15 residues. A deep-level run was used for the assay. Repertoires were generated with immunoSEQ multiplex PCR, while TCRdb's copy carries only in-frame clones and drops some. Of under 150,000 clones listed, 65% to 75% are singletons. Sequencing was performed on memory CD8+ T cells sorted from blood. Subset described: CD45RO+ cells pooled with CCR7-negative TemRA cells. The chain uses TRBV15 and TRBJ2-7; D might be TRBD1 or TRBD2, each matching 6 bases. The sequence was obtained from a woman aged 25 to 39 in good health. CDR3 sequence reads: CATSRERGGIDEQYF. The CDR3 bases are TGTGCCACCAGCAGAGAAAGAGGGGGGATCGACGAGCAGTACTTC. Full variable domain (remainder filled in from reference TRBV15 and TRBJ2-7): DAMVIQNPRYQVTQFGKPVTLSCSQTLNHNVMYWYQQKSSQAPKLLFHYYDKDFNNEADTPDNFQSRRPNTSFCFLDIRSPGLGDTAMYLCATSRERGGIDEQYFGPGTRLTVT.